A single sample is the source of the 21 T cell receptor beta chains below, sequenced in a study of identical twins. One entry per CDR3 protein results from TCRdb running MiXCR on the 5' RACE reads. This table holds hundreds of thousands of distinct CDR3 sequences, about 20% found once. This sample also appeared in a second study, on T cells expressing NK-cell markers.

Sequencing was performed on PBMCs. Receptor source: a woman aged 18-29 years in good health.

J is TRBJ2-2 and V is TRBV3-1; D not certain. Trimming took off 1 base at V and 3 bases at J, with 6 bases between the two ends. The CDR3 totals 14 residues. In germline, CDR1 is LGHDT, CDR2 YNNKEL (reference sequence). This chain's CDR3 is CASSQGPDTGELFF. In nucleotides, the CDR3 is TGTGCCAGCAGCCAAGGCCCCGACACCGGGGAGCTGTTTTTT. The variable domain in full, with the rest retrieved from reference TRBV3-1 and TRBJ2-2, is DTAVSQTPKYLVTQMGNDKSIKCEQNLGHDTMYWYKQDSKKFLKIMFSYNNKELIINETVPNRFSPKSPDKAHLNLHINSLELGDSAVYFCASSQGPDTGELFFGEGSRLTVL.

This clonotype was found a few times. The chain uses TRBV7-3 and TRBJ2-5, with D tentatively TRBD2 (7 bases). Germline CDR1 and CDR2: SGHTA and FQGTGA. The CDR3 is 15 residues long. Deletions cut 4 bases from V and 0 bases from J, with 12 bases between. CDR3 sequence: CASSSRGGDQETQYF. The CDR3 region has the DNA TGTGCCAGCAGCTCCCGAGGGGGGGACCAAGAGACCCAGTACTTC.

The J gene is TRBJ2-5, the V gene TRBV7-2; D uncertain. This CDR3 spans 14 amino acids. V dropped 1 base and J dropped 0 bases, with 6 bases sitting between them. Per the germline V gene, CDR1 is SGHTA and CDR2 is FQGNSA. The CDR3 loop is CASSLDLYQETQYF. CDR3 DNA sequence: TGTGCCAGCAGCTTAGACCTGTACCAAGAGACCCAGTACTTC.

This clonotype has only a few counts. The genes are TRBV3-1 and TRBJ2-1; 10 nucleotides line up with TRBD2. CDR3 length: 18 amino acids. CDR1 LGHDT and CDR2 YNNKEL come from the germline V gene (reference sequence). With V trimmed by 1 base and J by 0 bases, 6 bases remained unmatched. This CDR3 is CASSQGHSGRSSYNEQFF. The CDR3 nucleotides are TGTGCCAGCAGCCAAGGTCATAGCGGGAGGAGCTCCTACAATGAGCAGTTCTTC.

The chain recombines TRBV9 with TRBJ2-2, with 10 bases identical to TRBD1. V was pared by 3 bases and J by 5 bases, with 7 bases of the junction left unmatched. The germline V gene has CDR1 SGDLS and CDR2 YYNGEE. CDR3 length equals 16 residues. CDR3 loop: CASSAGTGVGTGELFF. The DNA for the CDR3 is TGTGCCAGCAGCGCCGGGACAGGGGTGGGGACCGGGGAGCTGTTTTTT.

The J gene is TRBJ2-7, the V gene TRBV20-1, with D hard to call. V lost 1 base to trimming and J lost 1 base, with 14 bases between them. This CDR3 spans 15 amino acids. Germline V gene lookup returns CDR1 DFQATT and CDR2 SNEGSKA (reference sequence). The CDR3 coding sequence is TGCAGTGCTAGAGTCCGACTGAAATCTTCCTACGAGCAGTACTTC. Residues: CSARVRLKSSYEQYF.

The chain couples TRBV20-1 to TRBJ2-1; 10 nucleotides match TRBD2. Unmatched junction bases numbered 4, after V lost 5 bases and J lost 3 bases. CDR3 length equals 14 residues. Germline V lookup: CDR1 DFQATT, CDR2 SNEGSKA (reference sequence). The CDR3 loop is CSAPGTSVYNEQFF. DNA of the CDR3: TGCAGTGCTCCCGGGACTAGCGTCTACAATGAGCAGTTCTTC.

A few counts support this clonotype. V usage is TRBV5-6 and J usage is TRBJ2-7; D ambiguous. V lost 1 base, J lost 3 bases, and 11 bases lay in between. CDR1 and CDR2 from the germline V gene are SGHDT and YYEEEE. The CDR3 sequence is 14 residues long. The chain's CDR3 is CASSLPSLGYEQYF. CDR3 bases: TGTGCCAGCAGCTTGCCATCGCTAGGCTACGAGCAGTACTTC.

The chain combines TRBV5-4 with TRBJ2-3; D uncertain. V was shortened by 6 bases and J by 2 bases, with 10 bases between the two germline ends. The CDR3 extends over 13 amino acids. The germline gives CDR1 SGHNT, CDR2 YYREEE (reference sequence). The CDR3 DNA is TGTGCCAGCACAGATGGTGACACAGATACGCAGTATTTT. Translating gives CASTDGDTDTQYF.

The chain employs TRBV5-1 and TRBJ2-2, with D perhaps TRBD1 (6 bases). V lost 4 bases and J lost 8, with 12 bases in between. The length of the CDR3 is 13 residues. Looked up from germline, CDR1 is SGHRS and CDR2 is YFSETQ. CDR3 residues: CASSPVGAGELFF. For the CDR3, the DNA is TGCGCCAGCAGCCCGGTGGGGGCAGGGGAGCTGTTTTTT. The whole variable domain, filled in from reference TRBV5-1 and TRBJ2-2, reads KAGVTQTPRYLIKTRGQQVTLSCSPISGHRSVSWYQQTPGQGLQFLFEYFSETQRNKGNFPGRFSGRQFSNSRSEMNVSTLELGDSALYLCASSPVGAGELFFGEGSRLTVL.

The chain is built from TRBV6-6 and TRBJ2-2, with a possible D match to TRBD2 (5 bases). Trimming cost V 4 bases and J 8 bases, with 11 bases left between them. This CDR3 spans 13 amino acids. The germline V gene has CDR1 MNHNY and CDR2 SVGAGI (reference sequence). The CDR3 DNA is TGTGCCAGCAGTTCCCGTAGCGTAGGGGAGCTGTTTTTT. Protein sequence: CASSSRSVGELFF.

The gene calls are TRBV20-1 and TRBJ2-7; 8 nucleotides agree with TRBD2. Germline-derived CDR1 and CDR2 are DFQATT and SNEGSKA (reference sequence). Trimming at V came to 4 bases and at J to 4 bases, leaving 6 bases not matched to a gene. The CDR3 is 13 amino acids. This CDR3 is CSAIRTSWYEQYF. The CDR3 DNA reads TGCAGTGCTATAAGGACTAGCTGGTACGAGCAGTACTTC.

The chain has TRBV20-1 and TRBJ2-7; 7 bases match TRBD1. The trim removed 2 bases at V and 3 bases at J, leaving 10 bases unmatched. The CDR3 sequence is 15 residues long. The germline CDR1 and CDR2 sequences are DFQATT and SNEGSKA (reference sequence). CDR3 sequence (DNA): TGCAGTGCTAGATCCTTGACAGGGCTGAGCTACGAGCAGTACTTC. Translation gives CSARSLTGLSYEQYF.

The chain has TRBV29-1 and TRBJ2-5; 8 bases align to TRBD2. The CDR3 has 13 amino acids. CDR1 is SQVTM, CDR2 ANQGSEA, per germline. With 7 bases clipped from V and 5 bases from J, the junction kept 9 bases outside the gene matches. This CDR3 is CSASGSGGETQYF. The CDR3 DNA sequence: TGCAGCGCGAGCGGGAGTGGGGGGGAGACCCAGTACTTC. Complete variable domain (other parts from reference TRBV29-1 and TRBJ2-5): SAVISQKPSRDICQRGTSLTIQCQVDSQVTMMFWYRQQPGQSLTLIATANQGSEATYESGFVIDKFPISRPNLTFSTLTVSNMSPEDSSIYLCSASGSGGETQYFGPGTRLLVL.

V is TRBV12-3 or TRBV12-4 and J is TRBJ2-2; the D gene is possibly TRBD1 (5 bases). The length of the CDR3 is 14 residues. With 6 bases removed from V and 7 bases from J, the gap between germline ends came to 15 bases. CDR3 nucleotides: TGTGCCAGCAGATCCCCGGTAGGGGACGGGGAGCTGTTTTTT. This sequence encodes CASRSPVGDGELFF.

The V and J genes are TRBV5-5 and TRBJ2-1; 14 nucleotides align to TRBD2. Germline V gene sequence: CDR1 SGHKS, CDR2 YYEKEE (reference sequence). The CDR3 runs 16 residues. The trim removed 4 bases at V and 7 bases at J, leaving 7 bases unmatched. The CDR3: CASSLSTSGRANEQFF. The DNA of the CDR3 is TGTGCCAGCAGCCTTTCGACTAGCGGGAGGGCGAATGAGCAGTTCTTC.

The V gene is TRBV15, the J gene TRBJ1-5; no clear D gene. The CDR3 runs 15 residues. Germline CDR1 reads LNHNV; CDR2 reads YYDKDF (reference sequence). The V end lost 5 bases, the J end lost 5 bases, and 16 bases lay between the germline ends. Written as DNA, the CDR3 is TGTGCCACCAGCCCCCGGCAGGAAGTACATCAGCCCCAGCATTTT. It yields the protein CATSPRQEVHQPQHF.

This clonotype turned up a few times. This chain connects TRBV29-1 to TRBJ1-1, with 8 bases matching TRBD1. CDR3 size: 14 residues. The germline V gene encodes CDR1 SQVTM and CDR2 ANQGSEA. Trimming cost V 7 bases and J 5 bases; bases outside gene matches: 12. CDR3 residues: CSATPGQAVTEAFF. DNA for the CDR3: TGCAGCGCCACCCCGGGACAGGCGGTTACTGAAGCTTTCTTT.

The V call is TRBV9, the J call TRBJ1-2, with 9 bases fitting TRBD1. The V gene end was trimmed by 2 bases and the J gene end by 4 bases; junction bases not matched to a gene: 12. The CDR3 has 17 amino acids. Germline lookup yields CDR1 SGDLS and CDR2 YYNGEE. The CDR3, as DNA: TGTGCCAGCAGCGTTAGCGCCGGGACAGGGTTGGGCTATGGCTACACCTTC. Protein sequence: CASSVSAGTGLGYGYTF.

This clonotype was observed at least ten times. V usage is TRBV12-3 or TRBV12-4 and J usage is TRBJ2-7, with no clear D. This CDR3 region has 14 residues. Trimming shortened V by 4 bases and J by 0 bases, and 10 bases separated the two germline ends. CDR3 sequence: CASSYDFSSYEQYF. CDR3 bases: TGTGCCAGCAGTTATGACTTCAGCTCCTACGAGCAGTACTTC.

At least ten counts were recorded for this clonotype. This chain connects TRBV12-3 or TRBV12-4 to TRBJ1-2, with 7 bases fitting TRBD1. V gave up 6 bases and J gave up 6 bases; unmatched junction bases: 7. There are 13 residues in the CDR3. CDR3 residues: CASRLTGRHGYTF. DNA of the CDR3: TGTGCCAGCAGACTGACAGGGCGGCATGGCTACACCTTC.